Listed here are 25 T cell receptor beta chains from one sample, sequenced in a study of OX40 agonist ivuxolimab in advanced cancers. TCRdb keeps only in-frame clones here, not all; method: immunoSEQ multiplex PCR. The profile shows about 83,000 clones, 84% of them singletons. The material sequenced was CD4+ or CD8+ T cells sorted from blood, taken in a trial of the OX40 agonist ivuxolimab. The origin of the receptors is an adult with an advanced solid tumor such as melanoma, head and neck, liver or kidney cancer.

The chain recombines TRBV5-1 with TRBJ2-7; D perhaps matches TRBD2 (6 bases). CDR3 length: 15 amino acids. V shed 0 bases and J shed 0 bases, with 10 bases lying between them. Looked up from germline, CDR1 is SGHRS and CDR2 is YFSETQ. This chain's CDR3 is CASSLALRGSYEQYF. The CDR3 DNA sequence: TGCGCCAGCAGCTTGGCTCTGCGGGGCTCCTACGAGCAGTACTTC.

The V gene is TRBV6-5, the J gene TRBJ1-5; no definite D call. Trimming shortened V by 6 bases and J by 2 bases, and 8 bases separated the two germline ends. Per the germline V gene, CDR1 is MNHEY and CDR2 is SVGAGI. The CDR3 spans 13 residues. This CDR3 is CASRLAGNQPQHF. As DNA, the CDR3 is TGTGCCAGCAGGCTAGCCGGCAATCAGCCCCAGCATTTT.

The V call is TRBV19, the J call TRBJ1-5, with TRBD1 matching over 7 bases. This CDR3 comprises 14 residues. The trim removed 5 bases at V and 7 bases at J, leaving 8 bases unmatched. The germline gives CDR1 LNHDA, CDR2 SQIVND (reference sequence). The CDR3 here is CASSGRDSWQPQHF. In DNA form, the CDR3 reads TGTGCCAGTAGTGGCCGGGACAGCTGGCAGCCCCAGCATTTT.

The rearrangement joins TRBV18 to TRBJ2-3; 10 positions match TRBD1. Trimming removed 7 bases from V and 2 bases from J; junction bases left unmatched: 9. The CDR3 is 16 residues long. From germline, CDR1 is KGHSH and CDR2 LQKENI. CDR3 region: CASYDRQGAATDTQYF. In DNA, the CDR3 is TGTGCCAGCTACGATCGACAGGGGGCTGCCACAGATACGCAGTATTTT.

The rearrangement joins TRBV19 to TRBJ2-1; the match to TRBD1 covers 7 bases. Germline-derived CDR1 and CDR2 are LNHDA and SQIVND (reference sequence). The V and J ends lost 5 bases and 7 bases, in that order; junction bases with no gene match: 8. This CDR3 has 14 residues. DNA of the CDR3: TGTGCCAGTAGTTTCACAACAGGGGTGAATGAGCAGTTCTTC. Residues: CASSFTTGVNEQFF. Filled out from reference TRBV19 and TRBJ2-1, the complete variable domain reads DGGITQSPKYLFRKEGQNVTLSCEQNLNHDAMYWYRQDPGQGLRLIYYSQIVNDFQKGDIAEGYSVSREKKESFPLTVTSAQKNPTAFYLCASSFTTGVNEQFFGPGTRLTVL.

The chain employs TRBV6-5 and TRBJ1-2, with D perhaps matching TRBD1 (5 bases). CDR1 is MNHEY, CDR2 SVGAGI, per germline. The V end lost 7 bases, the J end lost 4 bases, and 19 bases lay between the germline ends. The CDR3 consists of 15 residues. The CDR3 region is CASTTTAGRLYGYTF. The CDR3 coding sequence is TGTGCCAGCACCACTACGGCAGGGCGTCTCTATGGCTACACCTTC.

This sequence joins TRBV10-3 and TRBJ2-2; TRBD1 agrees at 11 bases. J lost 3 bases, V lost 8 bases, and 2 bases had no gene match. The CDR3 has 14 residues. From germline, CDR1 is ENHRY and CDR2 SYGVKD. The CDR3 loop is CAIGQGADTGELFF. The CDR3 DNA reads TGTGCCATCGGACAGGGGGCCGACACCGGGGAGCTGTTTTTT.

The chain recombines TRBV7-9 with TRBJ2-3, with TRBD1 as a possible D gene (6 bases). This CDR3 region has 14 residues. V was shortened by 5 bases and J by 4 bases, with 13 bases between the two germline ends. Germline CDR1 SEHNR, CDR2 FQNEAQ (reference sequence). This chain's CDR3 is CASSQQGTADTQYF. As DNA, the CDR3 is TGTGCCAGCAGCCAACAGGGTACCGCAGATACGCAGTATTTT.

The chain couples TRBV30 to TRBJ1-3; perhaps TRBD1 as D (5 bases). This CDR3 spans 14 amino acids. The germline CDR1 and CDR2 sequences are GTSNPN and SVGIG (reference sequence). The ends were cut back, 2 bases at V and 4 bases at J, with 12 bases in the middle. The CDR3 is CAWSNGGSGNTIYF. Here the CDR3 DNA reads TGTGCCTGGAGTAACGGGGGGTCCGGAAACACCATATATTTT.

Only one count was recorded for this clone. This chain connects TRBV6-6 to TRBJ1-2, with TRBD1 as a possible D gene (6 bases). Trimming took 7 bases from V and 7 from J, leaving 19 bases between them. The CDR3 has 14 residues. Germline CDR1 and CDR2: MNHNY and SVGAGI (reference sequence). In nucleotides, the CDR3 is TGTGCCAGCATTTCACGACAGGAACGGGGTGGCTACACCTTC. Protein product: CASISRQERGGYTF.

This CDR3 reads CASSRSLSGSPGELFF. The DNA of the CDR3 is TGTGCCAGCTCACGGAGCCTTAGCGGGAGCCCCGGGGAGCTGTTTTTT. V and J are TRBV18 and TRBJ2-2, with TRBD2 identical over 9 bases. Losses at the gene ends were 4 bases for V and 6 bases for J; bases not matched to a gene: 9. Germline lookup yields CDR1 KGHSH and CDR2 LQKENI. CDR3 size: 16 residues.

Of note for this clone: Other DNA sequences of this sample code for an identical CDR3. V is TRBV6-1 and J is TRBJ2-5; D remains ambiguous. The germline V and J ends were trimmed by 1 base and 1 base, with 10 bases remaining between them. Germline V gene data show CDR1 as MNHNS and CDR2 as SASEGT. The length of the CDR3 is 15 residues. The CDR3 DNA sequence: TGTGCCAGCAGTGAAGGGACGGGTCGCCAAGAGACCCAGTACTTC. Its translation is CASSEGTGRQETQYF.

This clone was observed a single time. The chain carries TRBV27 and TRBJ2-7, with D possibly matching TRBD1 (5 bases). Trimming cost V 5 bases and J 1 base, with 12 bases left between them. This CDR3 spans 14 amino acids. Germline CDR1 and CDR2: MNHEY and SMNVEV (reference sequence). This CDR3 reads CASSKLRQSYEQYF. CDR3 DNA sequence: TGTGCCAGCAGTAAGCTTCGACAGTCCTACGAGCAGTACTTC.

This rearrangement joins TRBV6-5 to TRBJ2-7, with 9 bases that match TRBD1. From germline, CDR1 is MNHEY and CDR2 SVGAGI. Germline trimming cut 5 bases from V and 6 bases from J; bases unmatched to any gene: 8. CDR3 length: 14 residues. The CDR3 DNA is TGTGCCAGCAGTAAACAGGGGGCAGGGGGCGAGCAGTACTTC. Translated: CASSKQGAGGEQYF.

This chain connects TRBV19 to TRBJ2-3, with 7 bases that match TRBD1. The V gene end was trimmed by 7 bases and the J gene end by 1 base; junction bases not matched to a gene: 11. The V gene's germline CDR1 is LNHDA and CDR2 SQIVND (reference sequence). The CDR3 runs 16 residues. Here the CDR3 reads CASTPSRDSGTDTQYF. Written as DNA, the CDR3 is TGTGCCAGTACCCCCTCGAGGGACAGCGGCACAGATACGCAGTATTTT.

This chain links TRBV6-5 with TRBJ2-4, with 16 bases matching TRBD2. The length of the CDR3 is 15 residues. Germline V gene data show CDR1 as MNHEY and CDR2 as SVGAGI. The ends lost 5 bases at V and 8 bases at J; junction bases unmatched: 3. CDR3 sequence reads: CASSPGLAGGYIQYF. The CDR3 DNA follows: TGTGCCAGCAGTCCGGGACTAGCGGGGGGGTACATTCAGTACTTC.

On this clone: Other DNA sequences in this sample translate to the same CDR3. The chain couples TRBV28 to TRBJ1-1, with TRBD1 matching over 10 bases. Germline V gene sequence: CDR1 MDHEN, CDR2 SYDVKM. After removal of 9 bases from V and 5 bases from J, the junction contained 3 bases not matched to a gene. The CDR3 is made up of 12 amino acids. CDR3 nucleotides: TGTGCCAGTAGGACAGGGGGGACTGAAGCTTTCTTT. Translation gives CASRTGGTEAFF. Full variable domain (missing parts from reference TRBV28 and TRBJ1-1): DVKVTQSSRYLVKRTGEKVFLECVQDMDHENMFWYRQDPGLGLRLIYFSYDVKMKEKGDIPEGYSVSREKKERFSLILESASTNQTSMYLCASRTGGTEAFFGQGTRLTVV.

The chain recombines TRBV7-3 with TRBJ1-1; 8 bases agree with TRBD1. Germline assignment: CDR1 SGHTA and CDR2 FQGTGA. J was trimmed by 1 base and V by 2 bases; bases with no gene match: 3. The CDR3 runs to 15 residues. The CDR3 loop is CASSLLRGPNTEAFF. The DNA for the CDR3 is TGTGCCAGCAGCTTACTCAGGGGGCCGAACACTGAAGCTTTCTTT.

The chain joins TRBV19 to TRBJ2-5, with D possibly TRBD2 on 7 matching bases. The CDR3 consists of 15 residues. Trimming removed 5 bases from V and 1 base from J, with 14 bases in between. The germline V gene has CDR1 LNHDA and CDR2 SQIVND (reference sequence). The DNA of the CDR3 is TGTGCCAGTAGTGGCGTGGGGGGGGCCCAAGAGACCCAGTACTTC. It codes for CASSGVGGAQETQYF. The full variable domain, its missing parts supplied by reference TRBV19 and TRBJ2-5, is DGGITQSPKYLFRKEGQNVTLSCEQNLNHDAMYWYRQDPGQGLRLIYYSQIVNDFQKGDIAEGYSVSREKKESFPLTVTSAQKNPTAFYLCASSGVGGAQETQYFGPGTRLLVL.

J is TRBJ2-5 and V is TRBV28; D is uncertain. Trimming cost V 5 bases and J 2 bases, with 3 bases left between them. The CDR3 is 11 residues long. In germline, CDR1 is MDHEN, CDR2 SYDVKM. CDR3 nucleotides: TGTGCCAGCAGTCCTCAAGAGACCCAGTACTTC. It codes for CASSPQETQYF.

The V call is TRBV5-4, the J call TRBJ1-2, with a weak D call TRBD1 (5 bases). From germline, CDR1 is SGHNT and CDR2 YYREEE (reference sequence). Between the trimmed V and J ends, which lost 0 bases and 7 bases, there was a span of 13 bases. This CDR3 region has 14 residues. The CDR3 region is CASSLGPLQGGYTF. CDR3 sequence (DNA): TGTGCCAGCAGCTTGGGTCCCCTCCAGGGTGGCTACACCTTC.

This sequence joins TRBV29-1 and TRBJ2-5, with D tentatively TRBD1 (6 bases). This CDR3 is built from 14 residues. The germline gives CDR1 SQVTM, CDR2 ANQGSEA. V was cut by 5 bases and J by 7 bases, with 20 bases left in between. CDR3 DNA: TGCAGCGTTACCTCAACAGGGCTCAAAGCGACCCAGTACTTC. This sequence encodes CSVTSTGLKATQYF.

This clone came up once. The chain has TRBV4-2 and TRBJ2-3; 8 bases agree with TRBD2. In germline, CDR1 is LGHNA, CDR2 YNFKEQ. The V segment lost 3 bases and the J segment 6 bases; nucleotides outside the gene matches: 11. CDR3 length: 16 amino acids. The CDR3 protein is CASSHPFGGAEDTQYF. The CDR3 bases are TGTGCCAGCAGCCACCCTTTCGGGGGGGCTGAGGATACGCAGTATTTT.

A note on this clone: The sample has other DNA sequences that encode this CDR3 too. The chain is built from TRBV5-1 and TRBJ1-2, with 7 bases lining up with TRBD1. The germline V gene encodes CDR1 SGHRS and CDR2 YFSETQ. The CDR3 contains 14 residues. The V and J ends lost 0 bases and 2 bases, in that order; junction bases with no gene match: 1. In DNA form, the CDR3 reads TGCGCCAGCAGCTTGGGACAGGGCAACTATGGCTACACCTTC. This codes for CASSLGQGNYGYTF.

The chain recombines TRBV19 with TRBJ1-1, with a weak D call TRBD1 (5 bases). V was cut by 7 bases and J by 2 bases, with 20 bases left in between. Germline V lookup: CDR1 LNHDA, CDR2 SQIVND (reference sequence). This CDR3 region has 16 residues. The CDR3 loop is CASNLGGWTNNTEAFF. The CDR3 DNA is TGTGCCAGTAACCTGGGAGGGTGGACAAACAACACTGAAGCTTTCTTT.